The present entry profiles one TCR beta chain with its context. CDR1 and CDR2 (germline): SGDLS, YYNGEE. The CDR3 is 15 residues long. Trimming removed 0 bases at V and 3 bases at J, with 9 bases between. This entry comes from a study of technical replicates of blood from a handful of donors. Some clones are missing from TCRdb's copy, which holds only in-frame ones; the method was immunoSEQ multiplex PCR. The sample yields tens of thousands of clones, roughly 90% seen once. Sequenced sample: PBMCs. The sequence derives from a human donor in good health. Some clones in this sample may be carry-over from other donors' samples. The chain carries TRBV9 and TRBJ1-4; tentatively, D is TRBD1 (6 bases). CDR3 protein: CASSVEGEPNEKLFF. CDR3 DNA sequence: TGTGCCAGCAGCGTAGAGGGGGAACCTAATGAAAAACTGTTTTTT.